The present T cell receptor (beta chain) was sequenced within a study of OX40 agonist ivuxolimab in advanced cancers. Study-wide context: Every 2 weeks, patients got intravenous ivuxolimab at one of six dose levels (0.01-10 mg/kg).

The method was immunoSEQ multiplex PCR; TCRdb's version includes in-frame clones alone and lacks a portion of them. The sample contains 120,000 or so clones, about nine tenths of which appear only once. Turning to this clone: Its antigen is not known.

The junction had 5 bases not matched to a gene; V was cut back by 4 bases and J by 2 bases. CDR3 length equals 14 residues. Germline V CDR1 and CDR2: SGHRS, YFSETQ. Broader study findings: The expanded peripheral T cells' antigen specificity was not determined.

This sample comprised CD4+ or CD8+ T cells sorted from blood, obtained in a trial of the OX40 agonist ivuxolimab. The chain uses TRBV5-1 and TRBJ1-1, with 7 nucleotides matching TRBD1. The receptor's source is an adult with an advanced solid tumor such as melanoma, head and neck, liver or kidney cancer. The CDR3 bases are TGCGCCAGCAGCACGGACAGGCTAAACACTGAAGCTTTCTTT. This codes for CASSTDRLNTEAFF.